This T cell receptor (beta chain) was identified in a study of Ad26.COV2.S vaccination and SARS-CoV-2 variants. Treatment here: 15 to 20 received Ad26.COV2.S at low or high dose, single or two shots; a few received placebo; per-sample allocation not given. Vaccine and placebo recipients were sampled on day 63 after the first injection. Wuhan-strain SARS-CoV-2 spike was expressed by the Ad26 vector that made up the vaccine. TCRdb keeps only in-frame clones here, not all; method: immunoSEQ multiplex PCR. The table shows 200,000 to 300,000 clones, with about 83% occurring only once. V was cut by 0 bases and J by 4 bases, with 6 bases left in between. This CDR3 region has 13 residues. Germline values: CDR1 MNHEY, CDR2 SVGAGI. This clone has a single count.

The specimen comprised peripheral blood, sampled in a trial of Ad26.COV2.S vaccine versus placebo. This chain links TRBV6-5 with TRBJ1-2; D not certain. This clonotype was sampled from a person aged 18-60 years who received the Ad26.COV2.S COVID-19 vaccine or a placebo. The CDR3 spells CASSYSYGYGYTF. CDR3 in DNA: TGTGCCAGCAGTTACTCATATGGCTATGGCTACACCTTC.